Listed below are T cell receptor beta chains from one sample, sequenced in a study of blood T cells in healthy people across ages. From the 5' RACE reads, TCRdb called clonotypes with MiXCR, one entry per CDR3 protein. In the table there are around 800,000 distinct CDR3 sequences, around 50% of which are singletons. The sample taken for sequencing was blood. These receptors were collected from a man older than 75 in good health. Each CDR3 is given with its conserved first and last residue. Each record gives: clone size, V gene, CDR3 protein. Some rows have no size entry. The others give once, few or many, or a class for an expanded clone.

size: NA; V: TRBV7-9; CDR3: CASSFHTLDTGELFF
size: few; V: TRBV2; CDR3: CASKVWQDNEQYF
size: few; V: TRBV20-1; CDR3: CSARGPLNNEQFF
size: few; V: TRBV29-1; CDR3: CSVIRTSGSYEQYF
size: once; V: TRBV24-1; CDR3: CATSEPGGTHYNEQFF
size: NA; V: TRBV20-1; CDR3: CSTGDTDTQYF
size: NA; V: TRBV20-1; CDR3: CSAILPRGNTEAFF
size: few; V: TRBV12-3/TRBV12-4; CDR3: CASSFGTGRSSDTQYF
size: once; V: TRBV12-3/TRBV12-4; CDR3: CASSFRLPTDTQYF
size: NA; V: TRBV7-8; CDR3: CASSRGRGGPEAFF
size: NA; V: TRBV6-5; CDR3: CASSSEPLAGVGSEDTQYF
size: NA; V: TRBV20-1; CDR3: CSASGSRWGEAQYF
size: NA; V: TRBV4-2; CDR3: CASSPLFGSFYEQYF
size: many; V: TRBV5-1; CDR3: CASSDMTGSRETQYF
size: NA; V: TRBV30; CDR3: CAWSALRRASGIWEQYF
size: NA; V: TRBV7-9; CDR3: CASAIQGAEGANVLTF
size: many; V: TRBV29-1; CDR3: CSVGESSYNEQFF
size: many; V: TRBV7-9; CDR3: CASSQGGLEETQYF
size: NA; V: TRBV3-1; CDR3: CASSPRDRVSVSNEQYF
size: NA; V: TRBV9; CDR3: CASSGLAFSTDTQYF
size: few; V: TRBV12-3/TRBV12-4; CDR3: CASSRTGEGGYTF
size: few; V: TRBV20-1; CDR3: CSARDHLGAGQPQHF
size: NA; V: TRBV25-1; CDR3: CASSDETSSETQYF
size: many; V: TRBV9; CDR3: CASSVAVGGHEQYF
size: NA; V: TRBV6-2/TRBV6-3; CDR3: CASSYSVGRGDNEQFF
size: NA; V: TRBV7-2; CDR3: CASSFLSYSGQGETQYF
size: NA; V: TRBV12-3/TRBV12-4; CDR3: CASSLALAGTYLQPQHF
size: NA; V: TRBV20-1; CDR3: CSASIPSATQETQYF
size: few; V: TRBV20-1; CDR3: CSADSSGSNYNEQFF
size: once; V: TRBV28; CDR3: CASSLRGTGRQETQYF
size: NA; V: TRBV10-3; CDR3: CAISSELSGAPSSTDTQYF
size: many; V: TRBV5-5; CDR3: CASSEGLGSYEQYF
size: NA; V: TRBV10-3; CDR3: CAIRDTSYEQYF
size: NA; V: TRBV5-5; CDR3: CASSLQIGAARSYEQYF
size: NA; V: TRBV20-1; CDR3: CSASGPGPSNYGYTF
size: NA; V: TRBV5-1; CDR3: CASSSGQGIEQFF
size: NA; V: TRBV27; CDR3: CASSLTLPGVDNSPLHF
size: NA; V: TRBV3-1; CDR3: CASSQGTRAREQYF
size: NA; V: TRBV5-1; CDR3: CASSLWSSGITDTQYF
size: few; V: TRBV2; CDR3: CASCRGQNTGELFF
size: NA; V: TRBV12-3/TRBV12-4; CDR3: CASRRTSGRPYEQYF
size: NA; V: TRBV5-1; CDR3: CASSPGQDWMNTEAFF
size: NA; V: TRBV2; CDR3: CASSEPGTSGGGSLETQYF
size: NA; V: TRBV4-2; CDR3: CASSQEVGGTAYEQYF
size: few; V: TRBV11-1; CDR3: CASSSPGADTQYF
size: NA; V: TRBV4-3; CDR3: CASSQDLAVSYNEQYF
size: once; V: TRBV20-1; CDR3: CSARDGTGAIDTQYF
size: NA; V: TRBV6-5; CDR3: CASSFLRGSETQYF
size: NA; V: TRBV6-5; CDR3: CASRDRGPPETQFF
size: NA; V: TRBV20-1; CDR3: CSARTRGAYNEQFF
size: NA; V: TRBV13; CDR3: CASSHAIEIDYPKDANTGELFF
size: NA; V: TRBV12-3/TRBV12-4; CDR3: CASSLRLAGDVEQFF
size: NA; V: TRBV29-1; CDR3: CSVDGQAHGSKNIQYF
size: NA; V: TRBV28; CDR3: CASSWPQGAYQPQHF
size: NA; V: TRBV4-3; CDR3: CASSQAGGQSTDTQYF